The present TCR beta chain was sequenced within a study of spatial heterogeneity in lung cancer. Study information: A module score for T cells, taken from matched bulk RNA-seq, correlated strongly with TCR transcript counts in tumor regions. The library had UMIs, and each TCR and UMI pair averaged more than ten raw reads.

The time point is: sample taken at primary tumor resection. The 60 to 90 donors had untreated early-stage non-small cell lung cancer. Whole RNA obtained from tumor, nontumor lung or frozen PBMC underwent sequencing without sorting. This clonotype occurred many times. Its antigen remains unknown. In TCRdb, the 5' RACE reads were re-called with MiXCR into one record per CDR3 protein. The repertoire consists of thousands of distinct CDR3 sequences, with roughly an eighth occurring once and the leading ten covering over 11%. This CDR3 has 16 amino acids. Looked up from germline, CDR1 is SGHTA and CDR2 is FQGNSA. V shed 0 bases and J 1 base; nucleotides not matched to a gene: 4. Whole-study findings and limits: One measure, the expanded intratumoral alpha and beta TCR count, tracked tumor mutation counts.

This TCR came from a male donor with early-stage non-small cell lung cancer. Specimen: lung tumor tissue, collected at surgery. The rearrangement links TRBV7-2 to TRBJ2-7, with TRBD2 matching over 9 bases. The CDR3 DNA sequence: TGTGCCAGCAGCTTAGCGGCTAGCGGGACATCCTACGAGCAGTACTTC. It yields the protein CASSLAASGTSYEQYF.